Given below is one T cell receptor (beta chain) in context. Its antigen is undetermined. This entry is derived from a study of T cell responses to AZD1222 COVID-19 vaccine. General study points: Unmutated regions of variants are reportedly targeted by nearly half of spike-specific TCRs.

Libraries were prepared by immunoSEQ multiplex PCR; TCRdb keeps only in-frame clonotypes and omits some of them. The table records 96,000 or so clones, 85% to 90% of them present only once. This CDR3 spans 15 amino acids. Per the germline V gene, CDR1 is MGHRA and CDR2 is YSYEKL. Trimming cost V 4 bases and J 7 bases, with 17 bases left between them. Sequenced material: peripheral blood, taken on day 0 of AZD1222 vaccination. V and J are TRBV4-1 and TRBJ1-3; D remains ambiguous. The receptor was isolated from an adult in good health. The CDR3 region is CASSLAGGSPNTIYF. The CDR3 DNA follows: TGCGCCAGCAGCCTAGCAGGCGGCAGTCCGAACACCATATATTTT.